This T cell receptor beta chain was obtained from a study of blood T cells in healthy people across ages. In germline, CDR1 is DFQATT, CDR2 SNEGSKA (reference sequence). The CDR3 extends over 17 amino acids. V lost 6 bases to trimming and J lost 3 bases; unmatched junction nucleotides: 16. Then a second PCR, running roughly 6 to 12 cycles, was carried out with a sample-barcoded 5' primer and a J-beta primer mix. TCRdb re-called the 5' RACE reads through MiXCR, storing one row per CDR3 protein. The sample yields about 930,000 distinct CDR3 sequences, just under 30% seen once. This clonotype was counted only a few times. The data also belong to a second study, concerning T cells of mothers and their children.

The J gene is TRBJ1-1, the V gene TRBV20-1; 10 positions agree with TRBD1. What was sequenced was blood. The clonotype was recovered from a woman in her thirties or forties in good health. DNA for the CDR3: TGCAGTGCCCCGAGGGACAGGGGACGATCGTTGGACACTGAAGCTTTCTTT. Its translation: CSAPRDRGRSLDTEAFF.